These 28 T cell receptor beta chains originate from one sample sequenced in a study of early T cells in non-severe SARS-CoV-2 infection. TCRdb itself ran the 5' RACE reads through MiXCR, one entry per CDR3 protein. The table records 35,000 to 40,000 distinct CDR3 sequences, around 4% of them present only once. Material: whole blood. These receptor sequences come from an adult who was a healthcare worker with PCR-confirmed SARS-CoV-2 infection or an uninfected control (not recorded which).

This clonotype was seen at least ten times. The chain carries TRBV27 and TRBJ1-1, with TRBD1 identical over 8 bases. V lost 4 bases, J lost 4 bases, and 11 bases stayed unmatched. This CDR3 has 16 amino acids. Germline V lookup: CDR1 MNHEY, CDR2 SMNVEV (reference sequence). The CDR3 DNA sequence: TGTGCCAGCAGTTCCTCGACAGGGGAGTTGGTCACTGAAGCTTTCTTT. Protein product: CASSSSTGELVTEAFF.

In this sample, this clonotype turned up many times. The V and J genes are TRBV29-1 and TRBJ2-1; 10 bases are a match to TRBD2. Germline CDR1 is SQVTM and CDR2 is ANQGSEA. The CDR3 is made up of 18 amino acids. V dropped 6 bases and J dropped 3; count of bases not matched to a gene: 17. The CDR3 here is CSVPDRENSGRFYNEQFF. The DNA of the CDR3 is TGCAGCGTCCCGGACAGGGAGAATAGCGGGAGGTTCTACAATGAGCAGTTCTTC.

This clonotype was recorded at least ten times. The rearrangement links TRBV12-3 or TRBV12-4 to TRBJ2-1, with D possibly TRBD2 on 6 matching bases. Trimming pared 4 bases from V and 5 bases from J, leaving 12 bases between. The CDR3 has 14 amino acids. This CDR3 is CASSSRLENNEQFF. In nucleotides, the CDR3 is TGTGCCAGCAGTTCACGACTAGAGAACAATGAGCAGTTCTTC.

This clonotype has more than one count but fewer than ten. The chain has TRBV5-6 and TRBJ2-3; TRBD2 agrees at 8 bases. J gave up 2 bases and V 1 base, and 6 bases lay outside the gene matches. The CDR3 is 16 amino acids. Germline V gene data show CDR1 as SGHDT and CDR2 as YYEEEE. CDR3 protein: CASSLPGRAATDTQYF. The DNA for the CDR3 is TGTGCCAGCAGCTTGCCCGGGAGGGCCGCCACAGATACGCAGTATTTT.

This clonotype was seen only a few times. The chain is built from TRBV9 and TRBJ2-5; D is unresolved. Germline V gene sequence: CDR1 SGDLS, CDR2 YYNGEE. The V gene lost 4 bases and the J gene lost 2 bases, with 9 bases spanning the gap. There are 13 residues in the CDR3. The CDR3 DNA is TGTGCCAGCAGCCGGACGGAGCAAGAGACCCAGTACTTC. Translating gives CASSRTEQETQYF.

This clonotype has ten or more counts. The chain uses TRBV20-1 and TRBJ1-1, with unresolved D. V lost 3 bases and J 4 bases, leaving 15 bases between the germline ends. This CDR3 contains 14 residues. Germline loops: CDR1 DFQATT, CDR2 SNEGSKA (reference sequence). The CDR3 DNA reads TGCAGTGCTAGTCGCCCGGGGAGAAGCACTGAAGCTTTCTTT. Protein product: CSASRPGRSTEAFF.

This clonotype was detected ten times or more. This rearrangement joins TRBV5-5 to TRBJ2-7, with a possible D match to TRBD1 (5 bases). Trimming removed 4 bases at V and 2 bases at J, with 13 bases between. This CDR3 comprises 14 residues. Germline-derived CDR1 and CDR2 are SGHKS and YYEKEE (reference sequence). For the CDR3, the DNA is TGTGCCAGCAGCCCGGACATGTACGCCTACGAGCAGTACTTC. Protein product: CASSPDMYAYEQYF.

The chain joins TRBV7-3 to TRBJ2-2; 12 bases align to TRBD2. Unmatched junction bases numbered 11, after V lost 5 bases and J lost 7 bases. This CDR3 has 17 amino acids. Germline V gene lookup returns CDR1 SGHTA and CDR2 FQGTGA. The CDR3 bases are TGTGCCAGCAGCGTGACTAGCGGGAGCTCAATAGGCGGGGAGCTGTTTTTT. Translated: CASSVTSGSSIGGELFF.

In this sample, this clonotype turned up many times. The chain is built from TRBV14 and TRBJ2-4, with a possible D match to TRBD1 (6 bases). Trimming removed 0 bases at V and 2 bases at J, with 17 bases between. Germline V gene data show CDR1 as SGHDN and CDR2 as FVKESK. This CDR3 spans 18 amino acids. CDR3: CASSQDIGQSESKNIQYF. In nucleotides, the CDR3 is TGTGCCAGCAGCCAAGATATTGGACAGTCAGAGTCCAAAAACATTCAGTACTTC.

This clonotype was seen ten or more times. This chain links TRBV28 with TRBJ1-2; D perhaps matches TRBD1 (6 bases). The V and J ends lost 7 bases and 7 bases respectively, with 16 bases between them. Germline V gene data show CDR1 as MDHEN and CDR2 as SYDVKM. This CDR3 comprises 13 residues. In DNA, the CDR3 is TGTGCCAGCACCCTGGGGGGGGCGCTTGGCTACACCTTC. This gives the protein CASTLGGALGYTF.

This clonotype was seen only a few times. The chain carries TRBV20-1 and TRBJ1-4; the D gene is possibly TRBD1 (6 bases). The length of the CDR3 is 13 residues. V lost 2 bases and J 5 bases, leaving 9 bases between the germline ends. Looked up from germline, CDR1 is DFQATT and CDR2 is SNEGSKA (reference sequence). The CDR3 reads CSARRDTNEKLFF. In nucleotides, the CDR3 is TGCAGTGCTAGAAGGGACACGAATGAAAAACTGTTTTTT.

The sample holds a few counts of this clonotype. The chain recombines TRBV3-1 with TRBJ2-1; 8 bases match TRBD1. CDR1 LGHDT and CDR2 YNNKEL come from the germline V gene (reference sequence). The trim removed 5 bases at V and 8 bases at J, leaving 8 bases unmatched. CDR3 length: 14 amino acids. The CDR3 sequence is CASSDRTGSDEQFF. DNA for the CDR3: TGTGCCAGCAGCGATAGGACAGGGAGCGATGAGCAGTTCTTC.

In its sample, this clonotype was seen many times. The rearrangement uses TRBV28 and TRBJ2-2; TRBD2 is a possible D gene (5 bases). V lost 7 bases to trimming and J lost 3 bases, with 18 bases between them. CDR3 length equals 16 residues. CDR1 is MDHEN and CDR2 is SYDVKM in the germline V gene. CDR3 bases: TGTGCCAGCACCCCCGGGCTAGCTCTGGACACCGGGGAGCTGTTTTTT. Translation gives CASTPGLALDTGELFF.

This clonotype has at least ten counts. The genes are TRBV24-1 and TRBJ2-3; a possible D gene is TRBD2 (6 bases). This CDR3 comprises 14 residues. Deletions cut 3 bases from V and 5 bases from J, with 11 bases between. Germline V gives CDR1 KGHDR, CDR2 SFDVKD. The CDR3 sequence: CATSDPTGRDTQYF. The CDR3 nucleotides read TGTGCCACCAGTGATCCCACCGGGAGAGATACGCAGTATTTT.

The V gene is TRBV3-2, the J gene TRBJ2-1. TRBV3-2 is classified as a pseudogene. CDR3 length: 19 amino acids. The DNA for the CDR3 is TGTGCCAGCAGCCAAGATTTGTGCGAGAATTTTAGCTCCTACAATGAGCAGTTCTTC. Translating it yields CASSQDLCENFSSYNEQFF.

This clonotype was seen at least ten times. The chain joins TRBV6-5 to TRBJ2-1; D ambiguous. Germline V gives CDR1 MNHEY, CDR2 SVGAGI. Trimming took 3 bases from V and 1 from J, leaving 16 bases between them. This CDR3 has 17 amino acids. The CDR3 DNA follows: TGTGCCAGCAGTTATAAGTCGACCCCCCTATCCTACAATGAGCAGTTCTTC. It codes for CASSYKSTPLSYNEQFF.

This clonotype has only a few counts. The V call is TRBV20-1, the J call TRBJ2-1, with D possibly TRBD1 on 5 matching bases. Germline V gene sequence: CDR1 DFQATT, CDR2 SNEGSKA (reference sequence). V was trimmed by 3 bases and J by 5 bases, leaving 14 bases between them. This CDR3 has 14 amino acids. CDR3 sequence reads: CSASGRVPNNEQFF. As DNA, the CDR3 is TGCAGTGCTAGTGGCAGGGTGCCTAACAATGAGCAGTTCTTC.

This clonotype was found a few times. The chain is built from TRBV4-2 and TRBJ2-7; maybe TRBD2 (6 bases). The CDR3 has 14 amino acids. Germline V gene lookup returns CDR1 LGHNA and CDR2 YNFKEQ. Trimming removed 6 bases at V and 3 bases at J, with 15 bases between. The CDR3 DNA sequence: TGTGCCAGCAGACTAGAGGAGGGGCTCTACGAGCAGTACTTC. This sequence encodes CASRLEEGLYEQYF.

In its sample, this clonotype was seen many times. V usage is TRBV5-1 and J usage is TRBJ2-7, with D perhaps TRBD2 (6 bases). Trimming removed 4 bases at V and 2 bases at J, with 16 bases between. From germline, CDR1 is SGHRS and CDR2 YFSETQ. CDR3 length: 15 residues. CDR3 loop: CASSQRDGSTYEQYF. CDR3 coding DNA: TGCGCCAGCAGCCAAAGGGACGGGAGCACCTACGAGCAGTACTTC. Complete variable domain (other parts from reference TRBV5-1 and TRBJ2-7): KAGVTQTPRYLIKTRGQQVTLSCSPISGHRSVSWYQQTPGQGLQFLFEYFSETQRNKGNFPGRFSGRQFSNSRSEMNVSTLELGDSALYLCASSQRDGSTYEQYFGPGTRLTVT.

At least ten counts were recorded for this clonotype. This sequence joins TRBV18 and TRBJ2-2, with D tentatively TRBD1 (6 bases). CDR1 is KGHSH and CDR2 is LQKENI in the germline V gene. The CDR3 contains 14 residues. Trimming left V 0 bases short and J 9 bases short, with 11 bases between. The CDR3 bases are TGTGCCAGCTCACCACCTGCGGACAGCCGGGAGCTGTTTTTT. It codes for CASSPPADSRELFF. Full variable domain (rest looked up from reference TRBV18 and TRBJ2-2): NAGVMQNPRHLVRRRGQEARLRCSPMKGHSHVYWYRQLPEEGLKFMVYLQKENIIDESGMPKERFSAEFPKEGPSILRIQQVVRGDSAAYFCASSPPADSRELFFGEGSRLTVL.

This clonotype was observed a few times. This chain joins TRBV20-1 and TRBJ2-4, with 12 bases that match TRBD2. The CDR3 contains 15 residues. From germline, CDR1 is DFQATT and CDR2 SNEGSKA (reference sequence). V was pared by 4 bases and J by 6 bases, with 7 bases of the junction left unmatched. The CDR3 reads CSATRLAGEGNIQYF. DNA of the CDR3: TGCAGTGCTACTAGACTAGCGGGAGAGGGAAACATTCAGTACTTC.

This clonotype was seen a handful of times. It is likely a read error, because the conserved phenylalanine at the end of the CDR3 is missing. The chain joins TRBV5-1 to TRBJ1-5, with 8 bases matching TRBD1. The V and J ends lost 8 bases and 2 bases, in that order; junction bases with no gene match: 6. This CDR3 contains 14 residues. Germline CDR1 and CDR2: SGHRS and YFSETQ. This chain's CDR3 is CASSGGDGNQPQHL. The CDR3 DNA reads TGCGCCAGTTCAGGGGGCGATGGCAATCAGCCCCAGCATCTT.

At least ten counts were recorded for this clonotype. V and J are TRBV7-2 and TRBJ1-1; D not certain. This CDR3 contains 14 residues. CDR1 and CDR2 from the germline V gene are SGHTA and FQGNSA. V was trimmed by 0 bases and J by 1 base, leaving 6 bases between them. CDR3 nucleotides: TGTGCCAGCAGCTTAGCGGCCAGGAACACTGAAGCTTTCTTT. Protein: CASSLAARNTEAFF. The variable domain in full, completed from reference TRBV7-2 and TRBJ1-1, reads GAGVSQSPSNKVTEKGKDVELRCDPISGHTALYWYRQSLGQGLEFLIYFQGNSAPDKSGLPSDRFSAERTGGSVSTLTIQRTQQEDSAVYLCASSLAARNTEAFFGQGTRLTVV.

In this sample, this clonotype turned up many times. V is TRBV9 and J is TRBJ2-5; TRBD2 agrees at 7 bases. Per germline, CDR1 SGDLS and CDR2 YYNGEE. The V and J ends lost 0 bases and 4 bases, in that order; junction bases with no gene match: 3. CDR3 length: 14 residues. CDR3 DNA: TGTGCCAGCAGCGTAGGATCGGGAGGAGAGACCCAGTACTTC. This encodes CASSVGSGGETQYF.

This clonotype was observed many times. This chain uses TRBV2 with TRBJ2-1; TRBD2 agrees at 10 bases. The V gene's germline CDR1 is SNHLY and CDR2 FYNNEI. CDR3 length: 14 amino acids. The J segment lost 10 bases and the V segment lost 5 bases, leaving 8 bases of the junction unmatched. In DNA, the CDR3 is TGTGCCAGCAGTCCAGCGGGAGGGCCTCGGGAGCAGTTCTTC. Residues: CASSPAGGPREQFF.

This clonotype was picked up many times. This sequence joins TRBV24-1 and TRBJ2-2, with 8 bases that match TRBD2. CDR3 size: 16 residues. The germline V gene encodes CDR1 KGHDR and CDR2 SFDVKD. The V segment lost 5 bases and the J segment 0 bases; nucleotides outside the gene matches: 4. Written as DNA, the CDR3 is TGTGCCACCAGTGTTACTAGCGGAGCGAACACCGGGGAGCTGTTTTTT. Its protein product is CATSVTSGANTGELFF.

This clonotype was seen repeatedly, ten times or more. The genes are TRBV7-2 and TRBJ1-4, with 9 nucleotides matching TRBD1. The germline CDR1 and CDR2 sequences are SGHTA and FQGNSA. With 4 bases clipped from V and 3 bases from J, the junction kept 6 bases outside the gene matches. CDR3 length: 16 residues. In DNA, the CDR3 is TGTGCCAGCAGCTCAGGACAGGGGACGGCTAATGAAAAACTGTTTTTT. Translated, it gives CASSSGQGTANEKLFF.

The rearrangement joins TRBV28 to TRBJ2-5, with D perhaps given as TRBD1 or TRBD2 (5 bases each). V was shortened by 8 bases and J by 4 bases, with 17 bases between the two germline ends. This CDR3 has 14 amino acids. Germline V gene sequence: CDR1 MDHEN, CDR2 SYDVKM. Written as DNA, the CDR3 is TGTGCCAGCGGGACCCAAGCTGCGTTAGAGACCCAGTACTTC. As protein: CASGTQAALETQYF.